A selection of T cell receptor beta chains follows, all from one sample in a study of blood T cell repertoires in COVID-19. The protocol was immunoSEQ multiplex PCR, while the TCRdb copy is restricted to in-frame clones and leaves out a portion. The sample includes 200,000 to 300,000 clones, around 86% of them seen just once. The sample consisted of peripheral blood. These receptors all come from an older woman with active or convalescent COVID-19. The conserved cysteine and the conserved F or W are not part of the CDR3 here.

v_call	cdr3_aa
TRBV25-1	ASSVTVLSEAQY
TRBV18	ASSPRTGDHGYT
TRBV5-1	ASSRGLAGSTDTQY
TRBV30	AWSRDRLRSPLH
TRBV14	ASSDTGNTIY
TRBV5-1	ASSPQTATYNSPLH
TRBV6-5	ASSYQDRDYEQY
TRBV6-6	ASSQNYEQY
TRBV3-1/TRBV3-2	ASSTTHNSPLH
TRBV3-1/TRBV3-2	ASSLDGGNEKLF
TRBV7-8	ASSSRERTEKLF
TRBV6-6	ASTTGWAEAF
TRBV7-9	ASSLAIQTGSTGNTIY
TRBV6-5	ASSYSWDRASYEQY
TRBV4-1	ASTPEGRNTEAF
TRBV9	ASSVEVAGEAF
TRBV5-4	ASSSAGLAVQETQY
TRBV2	ASSSGSGNTIY
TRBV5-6	ASSFRDSPMNTEAF
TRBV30	AWRRLIGGGETDTQY
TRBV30	AWSHGLGVTEAF
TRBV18	ASSPTSAPRVTQY
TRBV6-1	ASSELQGPPLEQY
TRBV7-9	ASTRSGTGELF
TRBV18	ASSPGGGETQY
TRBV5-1	ASSLGTGGQPQH
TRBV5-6	ASSPPGSLGNYGYT
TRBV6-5	ASHRSGPTGETQY
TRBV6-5	ASSLQFASGNTIY
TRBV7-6	ASSLGGGGTATAVNTGELF
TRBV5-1	ASSLTGGADTEAF
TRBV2	ASGDGGTAPQY
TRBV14	ASSRYRPGQKFNYGYT